This T cell receptor beta chain was captured by sequencing in a study of T cell changes during pregnancy in multiple sclerosis. The CDR3 consists of 16 residues. Trimming removed 3 bases from V and 0 bases from J; junction bases left unmatched: 7. Germline V gives CDR1 LNHDA, CDR2 SQIVND (reference sequence). This table comes from immunoSEQ multiplex PCR, and its TCRdb copy is limited to in-frame clones, with some not included. The table lists more than 35,000 clones, approximately 90% of them singletons. This clonotype was sampled from a female donor in good health, enrolled as a control in a pregnancy study. The rearrangement joins TRBV19 to TRBJ2-7, with 8 bases that match TRBD2. The starting material was CD8+ T cells from peripheral blood mononuclear cells, obtained after pregnancy. The CDR3 is CASSMRSGGSSYEQYF. DNA of the CDR3: TGTGCCAGTAGTATGCGGAGCGGGGGATCCTCCTACGAGCAGTACTTC.